These 2 T cell receptor beta chains originate from one sample sequenced in a study of T cells after somatic rescue of genetic block. This table comes from immunoSEQ multiplex PCR, and its TCRdb copy is limited to in-frame clones, with some not included. The profile covers about 52,000 clones, with roughly 96% appearing a single time and under 0.095% taken by the ten largest. The sequencing input was peripheral blood mononuclear cells (PBMCs). These receptors were collected from a child under two years old.

The chain recombines TRBV19 with TRBJ2-7; 8 bases are a match to TRBD2. Germline values: CDR1 LNHDA, CDR2 SQIVND (reference sequence). The CDR3 consists of 13 residues. J was trimmed by 6 bases and V by 1 base; bases with no gene match: 2. CDR3 DNA: TGTGCCAGTAGTATAGCGGGAGGGCCCGAGCAGTACTTC. This encodes CASSIAGGPEQYF. The full variable domain, its missing parts supplied by reference TRBV19 and TRBJ2-7, is DGGITQSPKYLFRKEGQNVTLSCEQNLNHDAMYWYRQDPGQGLRLIYYSQIVNDFQKGDIAEGYSVSREKKESFPLTVTSAQKNPTAFYLCASSIAGGPEQYFGPGTRLTVT.

The rearrangement joins TRBV30 to TRBJ1-6; D uncertain. CDR1 is GTSNPN, CDR2 SVGIG, per germline (reference sequence). The CDR3 has 11 amino acids. The ends were cut back, 1 base at V and 7 bases at J, with 2 bases in the middle. The CDR3 reads CAWSDNSPLHF. The CDR3 DNA reads TGTGCCTGGAGTGACAATTCACCCCTCCACTTT.